Presented here are 30 T cell receptor beta chains from one specimen sequenced in a study of cytomegalovirus exposure and HLA in healthy donors. Generated by immunoSEQ multiplex PCR, the TCRdb table keeps only in-frame clones and is missing some. The data show 150,000 to 200,000 clones, with about four fifths seen just once and 2.5% to 3% held by the top ten. The sample taken for sequencing was PBMCs. The receptor set was obtained from a woman between 18 and 30 years old in good health and CMV-seropositive.

Only a few counts were recorded for this clone. CDR3 coding DNA: TGCGCCAGCAGCTTCGTCAGGGGGTCCTACAATGAGCAGTTCTTC. Translation gives CASSFVRGSYNEQFF. The V and J genes are TRBV5-1 and TRBJ2-1; 7 bases map to TRBD1. Germline V gene lookup returns CDR1 SGHRS and CDR2 YFSETQ. The length of the CDR3 is 15 residues. The ends lost 2 bases at V and 1 base at J; junction bases unmatched: 3.

For the CDR3, the DNA is TGCGCCAGCAGCCACCCGGGGGGGGCGTGGGACACTGAAGCTTTCTTT. Residues: CASSHPGGAWDTEAFF. The chain couples TRBV4-1 to TRBJ1-1, with D possibly being TRBD1 (6 bases). CDR3 length equals 16 residues. V was pared by 3 bases and J by 3 bases, with 17 bases between. CDR1 and CDR2 from the germline V gene are MGHRA and YSYEKL.

This chain uses TRBV5-1 with TRBJ2-4; perhaps TRBD2 as D (6 bases). From germline, CDR1 is SGHRS and CDR2 YFSETQ. V dropped 4 bases and J dropped 14 bases, with 19 bases sitting between them. The CDR3 totals 13 residues. The DNA for the CDR3 is TGCGCCAGCAGCACCCCCGGGACTGGTATGGAGTACTTC. This sequence encodes CASSTPGTGMEYF.

This chain connects TRBV11-2 to TRBJ1-4, with 8 bases fitting TRBD1. CDR1 and CDR2 (germline): SGHAT, FQNNGV. The CDR3 consists of 15 residues. The V and J ends lost 7 bases and 7 bases, in that order; junction bases with no gene match: 11. CDR3 sequence: CASTRDGQGGEKLFF. DNA of the CDR3: TGTGCCAGCACCCGGGATGGACAGGGAGGTGAAAAACTGTTTTTT.

V gene TRBV5-6 combines with J gene TRBJ2-3; 11 bases agree with TRBD1. With V trimmed by 5 bases and J by 2 bases, 4 bases remained unmatched. Germline V lookup: CDR1 SGHDT, CDR2 YYEEEE. This CDR3 has 15 residues. The CDR3 region is CASSWDRGFTDTQYF. CDR3 coding DNA: TGTGCCAGCAGTTGGGACAGGGGGTTCACAGATACGCAGTATTTT. The full variable domain, its missing parts supplied by reference TRBV5-6 and TRBJ2-3, is DAGVTQSPTHLIKTRGQQVTLRCSPKSGHDTVSWYQQALGQGPQFIFQYYEEEERQRGNFPDRFSGHQFPNYSSELNVNALLLGDSALYLCASSWDRGFTDTQYFGPGTRLTVL.

This clone was seen just once. CDR3 in DNA: TGTGCCATCAGTGAGTCCGGGGGGAACTATGGCTACACCTTC. This gives the protein CAISESGGNYGYTF. V is TRBV10-3 and J is TRBJ1-2, with D maybe TRBD1 (5 bases). The CDR3 sequence is 14 residues long. From germline, CDR1 is ENHRY and CDR2 SYGVKD. Trimming shortened V by 0 bases and J by 2 bases, and 7 bases separated the two germline ends.

CDR3 amino acids: CASRAEAGGLETQYF. The CDR3 DNA reads as TGTGCCAGCAGGGCTGAAGCGGGGGGGCTCGAGACCCAGTACTTC. V is TRBV2 and J is TRBJ2-5, with 10 positions matching TRBD2. Unmatched junction bases numbered 9, after V lost 6 bases and J lost 5 bases. From germline, CDR1 is SNHLY and CDR2 FYNNEI. The CDR3 sequence is 15 residues long.

The V gene is TRBV9, the J gene TRBJ2-3; 12 bases map to TRBD2. Germline V lookup: CDR1 SGDLS, CDR2 YYNGEE. The CDR3 runs to 16 residues. After removal of 2 bases from V and 3 bases from J, the junction contained 4 bases not matched to a gene. The CDR3 DNA reads TGTGCCAGCAGCGTTCTGCTAGCGGGAGGGACAGATACGCAGTATTTT. Its translation is CASSVLLAGGTDTQYF.

This sequence joins TRBV5-4 and TRBJ2-3, with TRBD2 identical over 9 bases. CDR1 SGHNT and CDR2 YYREEE come from the germline V gene (reference sequence). The ends lost 9 bases at V and 2 bases at J; junction bases unmatched: 7. There are 14 residues in the CDR3. In DNA, the CDR3 is TGTGCCACTAAGCGGGGGGTCCACACAGATACGCAGTATTTT. Translation: CATKRGVHTDTQYF.

V usage is TRBV2 and J usage is TRBJ1-6; 10 nucleotides align to TRBD1. Losses at the gene ends were 6 bases for V and 5 bases for J; bases not matched to a gene: 7. The CDR3 has 16 residues. From germline, CDR1 is SNHLY and CDR2 FYNNEI. CDR3: CASRVTGGEDNSPLHF. The CDR3 nucleotides read TGTGCCAGCAGAGTGACAGGGGGCGAAGATAATTCACCCCTCCACTTT.

Worth noting for this clone: The germline gene is not matched at one end of the junction; a read error may be the cause. The chain uses TRBV7-9 and TRBJ1-2, with TRBD1 matching over 9 bases. The CDR3 covers 13 residues. The germline CDR1 and CDR2 sequences are SEHNR and FQNEAQ (reference sequence). DNA for the CDR3: TGTGCCAGCAGCCGGGAAGGGACAGGGAAGGAGGTCTTC. This translates into CASSREGTGKEVF. The entire variable domain, with the rest obtained from reference TRBV7-9 and TRBJ1-2, is as follows: DTGVSQNPRHKITKRGQNVTFRCDPISEHNRLYWYRQTLGQGPEFLTYFQNEAQLEKSRLLSDRFSAERPKGSFSTLEIQRTEQGDSAMYLCASSREGTGKEVFGSGTRLTVV.

This clone was seen just once. The chain links TRBV20-1 to TRBJ2-7; D might be TRBD1 (5 bases). Trimming removed 0 bases at V and 7 bases at J, with 7 bases between. CDR1 DFQATT and CDR2 SNEGSKA come from the germline V gene (reference sequence). The CDR3 loop spans 11 amino acids. CDR3 sequence reads: CSAREKGEQYF. The CDR3 DNA sequence: TGCAGTGCTAGAGAGAAGGGGGAGCAGTACTTC.

On this clone itself: The identical CDR3 is also encoded by other nucleotide sequences in the sample. The chain has TRBV5-1 and TRBJ1-5; perhaps TRBD1 as D (5 bases). The CDR3 runs to 15 residues. The germline V gene encodes CDR1 SGHRS and CDR2 YFSETQ. Trimming removed 0 bases from V and 3 bases from J, with 10 bases in between. The CDR3 nucleotides are TGCGCCAGCAGCTTGGATGGACAACCCAATCAGCCCCAGCATTTT. This encodes CASSLDGQPNQPQHF.

This clone was detected many times. The genes are TRBV2 and TRBJ1-5; a weak D match, TRBD1 (6 bases). V gave up 7 bases and J gave up 4 bases, with 11 bases separating them. Germline CDR1 and CDR2: SNHLY and FYNNEI. This CDR3 comprises 13 residues. CDR3 sequence reads: CASTTGTNQPQHF. As DNA, the CDR3 is TGTGCCAGCACTACAGGGACGAATCAGCCCCAGCATTTT.

The chain recombines TRBV4-1 with TRBJ2-7; the D gene is possibly TRBD2 (5 bases). This CDR3 has 14 residues. The V gene lost 1 base and the J gene lost 2 bases, with 9 bases spanning the gap. CDR1 is MGHRA, CDR2 YSYEKL, per germline. CDR3 in amino acids: CASSQASEAYEQYF. CDR3 coding DNA: TGCGCCAGCAGCCAAGCTTCGGAGGCCTACGAGCAGTACTTC.

The chain recombines TRBV6-1 with TRBJ2-7; D is ambiguous. Germline loops: CDR1 MNHNS, CDR2 SASEGT. CDR3 length: 13 residues. Trimming left V 5 bases short and J 7 bases short, with 15 bases between. CDR3: CASSPPHPREQYF. CDR3 coding DNA: TGTGCCAGCAGTCCACCTCACCCCAGGGAGCAGTACTTC.

V and J are TRBV23-1 and TRBJ2-5; TRBD2 might be the D (5 bases). TRBV23-1 is noted as an ORF with a role that remains uncertain. Between the trimmed V and J ends, which lost 0 bases and 5 bases, there was a span of 13 bases. This CDR3 spans 15 amino acids. The CDR3 is CASSQSVYGEETQYF. The CDR3 DNA reads TGCGCCAGCAGTCAATCGGTGTACGGGGAGGAGACCCAGTACTTC.

The chain is built from TRBV6-1 and TRBJ1-4; a possible D gene is TRBD1 (6 bases). This CDR3 is 14 amino acids long. Trimming took off 8 bases at V and 7 bases at J, with 17 bases between the two ends. Germline V lookup: CDR1 MNHNS, CDR2 SASEGT. In DNA form, the CDR3 reads TGTGCCAGCCTAAGGTCAGGGGTCGGTGAAAAACTGTTTTTT. Its translation is CASLRSGVGEKLFF.

V usage is TRBV6-1 and J usage is TRBJ2-2, with TRBD2 identical over 16 bases. The CDR3 runs to 15 residues. The V gene end was trimmed by 7 bases and the J gene end by 6 bases; junction bases not matched to a gene: 2. The V gene's germline CDR1 is MNHNS and CDR2 SASEGT. The CDR3 nucleotides are TGTGCCAGCACCGGGACTAGCGGGGGGGCCGGGGAGCTGTTTTTT. It codes for CASTGTSGGAGELFF.

The chain links TRBV6-5 to TRBJ1-2, with 9 bases identical to TRBD1. V gave up 6 bases and J gave up 4 bases; unmatched junction bases: 6. The CDR3 runs 14 residues. Germline V gene sequence: CDR1 MNHEY, CDR2 SVGAGI. The CDR3 reads CASRLPGQGYGYTF. CDR3 in DNA: TGTGCCAGCAGACTCCCGGGACAGGGCTATGGCTACACCTTC.

A remark on this clone: This may be a read error, as it is one base from a much larger clone. J is TRBJ1-1 and V is TRBV7-3; 8 bases are a match to TRBD1. V dropped 2 bases and J dropped 4; count of bases not matched to a gene: 3. The CDR3 has 14 amino acids. Germline V lookup: CDR1 SGHTA, CDR2 FQGTGA. The CDR3 loop is CASSLQGASTEAFF. The CDR3 bases are TGTGCCAGCAGCTTACAGGGGGCGAGCACTGAAGCTTTCTTT. The full variable domain, in which reference TRBV7-3 and TRBJ1-1 provide the parts outside the CDR3, is GAGVSQTPSNKVTEKGKYVELRCDPISGHTALYWYRQSLGQGPEFLIYFQGTGAADDSGLPNDRFFAVRPEGSVSTLKIQRTERGDSAVYLCASSLQGASTEAFFGQGTRLTVV.

In this sample, this clone turned up once. This chain's CDR3 is CASSPDRSNQPQHF. The CDR3 region has the DNA TGCGCCAGCAGCCCAGACAGGAGCAATCAGCCCCAGCATTTT. V is TRBV5-1 and J is TRBJ1-5; possibly TRBD1 for D (6 bases). The germline V gene encodes CDR1 SGHRS and CDR2 YFSETQ. Trimming removed 4 bases from V and 1 base from J, with 9 bases in between. The CDR3 loop spans 14 amino acids.

This clone was seen only once. The chain is built from TRBV5-1 and TRBJ2-5, with D possibly being TRBD1 (5 bases). The CDR3 consists of 15 residues. The V and J ends lost 0 bases and 5 bases respectively, with 14 bases between them. The V gene's germline CDR1 is SGHRS and CDR2 YFSETQ. The DNA for the CDR3 is TGCGCCAGCAGCTTGGAGCAGGGTATGGGGGAGACCCAGTACTTC. This translates into CASSLEQGMGETQYF.

The chain joins TRBV4-1 to TRBJ1-1; a weak D match, TRBD1 (5 bases). V lost 0 bases, J lost 7 bases, and 15 bases lay in between. Germline V CDR1 and CDR2: MGHRA, YSYEKL. This CDR3 has 15 residues. The CDR3 reads CASSQDEAGLSEAFF. The CDR3 region has the DNA TGCGCCAGCAGCCAAGATGAGGCGGGACTGAGTGAAGCTTTCTTT.

This chain joins TRBV6-5 and TRBJ1-5; D is unresolved. V shed 4 bases and J shed 6 bases, with 10 bases lying between them. CDR1 and CDR2 (germline): MNHEY, SVGAGI. CDR3 length: 13 amino acids. The CDR3 DNA is TGTGCCAGCAGTTTATTGCGGGGTCAGCCCCAGCATTTT. Translation: CASSLLRGQPQHF.

The chain recombines TRBV18 with TRBJ1-3; 7 bases map to TRBD1. CDR3 size: 12 residues. Trimming at V came to 4 bases and at J to 8 bases, leaving 2 bases not matched to a gene. The germline gives CDR1 KGHSH, CDR2 LQKENI. This CDR3 is CASSRDRDTIYF. The CDR3 region has the DNA TGTGCCAGCTCACGTGACAGGGACACCATATATTTT.

This clone was seen repeatedly, ten times or more. The rearrangement links TRBV9 to TRBJ1-5; the D gene is possibly TRBD1 (5 bases). Germline CDR1 reads SGDLS; CDR2 reads YYNGEE. Deletions cut 4 bases from V and 0 bases from J, with 8 bases between. The CDR3 loop spans 14 amino acids. The CDR3 protein is CASSRGDSNQPQHF. For the CDR3, the DNA is TGTGCCAGCAGCAGGGGTGATAGCAATCAGCCCCAGCATTTT. The full variable domain, completed using reference TRBV9 and TRBJ1-5, is DSGVTQTPKHLITATGQRVTLRCSPRSGDLSVYWYQQSLDQGLQFLIQYYNGEERAKGNILERFSAQQFPDLHSELNLSSLELGDSALYFCASSRGDSNQPQHFGDGTRLSIL.

V usage is TRBV28 and J usage is TRBJ1-4, with D unresolved. V lost 3 bases, J lost 8 bases, and 13 bases lay in between. The CDR3 length is 14 residues. Germline V gene lookup returns CDR1 MDHEN and CDR2 SYDVKM. CDR3 sequence (DNA): TGTGCCAGCAGTTTGTACCCTCGGAGGGAAAAACTGTTTTTT. This encodes CASSLYPRREKLFF. Complete variable domain (other parts from reference TRBV28 and TRBJ1-4): DVKVTQSSRYLVKRTGEKVFLECVQDMDHENMFWYRQDPGLGLRLIYFSYDVKMKEKGDIPEGYSVSREKKERFSLILESASTNQTSMYLCASSLYPRREKLFFGSGTQLSVL.

The chain couples TRBV5-6 to TRBJ2-2; no clear D. CDR1 is SGHDT and CDR2 is YYEEEE in the germline V gene. The CDR3 runs to 13 residues. Trimming stripped 2 bases from V and 2 bases from J, with 4 bases between. CDR3 coding DNA: TGTGCCAGCAGCTTCCCAAACACCGGGGAGCTGTTTTTT. The encoded protein is CASSFPNTGELFF.

The V call is TRBV9, the J call TRBJ2-7, with 8 positions matching TRBD2. V lost 7 bases and J lost 5; bases outside the gene matches: 11. The germline V gene encodes CDR1 SGDLS and CDR2 YYNGEE. The CDR3 is 14 residues long. CDR3 nucleotide sequence: TGTGCCAGCGGCAAAGGGACTAGTTTTGACGAGCAGTACTTC. Its protein product is CASGKGTSFDEQYF.